The clone carrying this T cell receptor beta chain came up many times. The data are from a study of spatial heterogeneity in lung cancer. Overall study: Samples came from approximately 65 TRACERx patients with untreated early-stage lung cancer. Detection of beta-chain sequences consistently exceeded that of alpha-chain sequences.

Every cDNA TCR molecule received its own unique molecular identifier. In TCRdb, the 5' RACE reads were re-called with MiXCR into one record per CDR3 protein. The sample has tens of thousands of distinct CDR3 sequences; 12% are singletons. The CDR3 loop spans 14 amino acids. Trimming removed 3 bases at V and 2 bases at J, with 11 bases between. Time point described: blood at routine non-recurrence follow-up after resection. This TCR was recovered from a male donor with early-stage non-small cell lung cancer. This material consisted of PBMCs, taken at follow-up. The V call is TRBV12-3 or TRBV12-4, the J call TRBJ2-7; no firm D call. This CDR3 reads CASSFPPLTYEQYF. The CDR3 DNA sequence: TGTGCCAGCAGTTTTCCCCCGCTAACCTACGAGCAGTACTTC.